This T cell receptor beta chain was captured by sequencing in a study of T cell repertoires in cytomegalovirus infection. Study-wide points: HLA-C-restricted CMV-specific TCR beta clonotypes were dominant in the ex vivo response.

In TCRdb, the reads were re-called with MiXCR into one record per CDR3 protein. This sample has 250,000 to 300,000 distinct CDR3 sequences, with approximately 22% found just once. This clonotype was detected only a few times. The target antigen is unknown. Germline values: CDR1 MNHEY, CDR2 SVGEGT. The CDR3 totals 15 residues. Unmatched junction bases numbered 4, after V lost 5 bases and J lost 2 bases. This TCR came from a human donor in good health (CMV status not recorded). Some clones in this sample may be carry-over from other donors' samples. The V gene is TRBV6-2 or TRBV6-3, the J gene TRBJ2-3; 10 bases match TRBD2. The sample in question was cultured PBMCs, obtained from culture after CMV antigen stimulation. In DNA, the CDR3 is TGTGCCAGCAGTAGCGGGGGGGAACCCACAGATACGCAGTATTTT. It translates to CASSSGGEPTDTQYF.